This note documents a single T cell receptor (beta chain) sequence. Only a few counts were recorded for this clonotype. The target of this receptor is not known. No much larger clone is present one base from it, and per-base qualities are unavailable. These data are taken from a study of T cells in Graves' hyperthyroidism and ophthalmopathy (dated by TCRdb to the late 2010s). Broadly, across the study: Peripheral blood samples were taken at initial diagnosis, before any treatment was given. To identify distinguishing TCR V-J signatures, a discovery cohort of about 100 patients was used, comprising 43 with Graves' ophthalmopathy and 55 to 65 with stable Graves' hyperthyroidism. Prospective prediction of ophthalmopathy was tested in an independent validation cohort consisting of 18 hyperthyroidism patients and over 15 patients who later progressed to ophthalmopathy. The roughly 100 discovery patients were randomly divided into training and test sets at a 7:3 ratio. In addition, the study compared T-cell repertoires in thyroid tissue and in blood from roughly 6 Graves' hyperthyroidism patients. After blood sampling, hyperthyroidism patients were treated with methimazole at a starting dose of 30 mg daily, and ophthalmopathy patients were treated with high-dose intravenous methylprednisolone. The paper reports TCR Vbeta CDR3 sequencing of 135 peripheral blood samples: under 45 ophthalmopathy, under 80 hyperthyroidism and 17 progressor patients.

Moderately to severely active disease, a Clinical Activity Score of at least 3, a NOSPECS grade of at least 4, and a duration under 3 months were present in ophthalmopathy patients. Patients with uncontrolled infections, other autoimmune diseases, pregnancy or lactation were excluded. Diagnoses were based on clinical symptoms, serum thyroxine and TRAb, thyroid ultrasound and orbital computed tomography. Ficoll-Paque density gradient centrifugation was used to isolate PBMCs from 8.5 to 10 ml of fresh peripheral blood. Trizol reagent was used to extract total RNA, and RNA quality was then checked on an Agilent 2100 Bioanalyzer. The full study reports these points: In validation, the model predicted progression to ophthalmopathy a median of about 6.8 months before onset, with approximately 68% sensitivity and 72.22% specificity. No statistical method was used to set the sample size in advance, and investigators knew the group allocation. Most expanded thyroid clonotypes (frequency above 0.001) were also detected in blood, a finding suggesting that blood repertoires may reflect thyroid immune responses. In cross-validation, a model built on a 13 V-J signature told ophthalmopathy apart from stable hyperthyroidism with about 90% sensitivity and roughly 81% specificity, and in testing the same model reached 80%/75%.

Looking up the germline V gene (reference sequence) yields CDR1 DFQATT and CDR2 SNEGSKA. The V end gives up 0 bases and the J end 2 bases, leaving 10 bases in the junction not matched to a gene. From its cysteine to its phenylalanine, the CDR3 spans 17 amino acids. Only the CDR3 DNA is retained, 51 bases long and in frame from the first base. The TCR beta CDR3 regions were amplified from RNA transcripts. The TCR CDR3 was subjected to a first round of RT-PCR using the HTBI primer set and the Qiagen OneStep RT-PCR kit. Libraries were constructed in a second round of multiplex PCR, after which size selection and purification were performed. Paired-end sequencing of the libraries was performed with 100 bp reads on an Illumina HiSeq2000. The study's processing was this. SOAPnuke was used to process the raw data, removing reads that contained adapters or uncalled bases, had a mean Phred below 15, or lacked an exact match to the constant primer or identifier. COPE v1.2.5 was used to merge high-quality paired reads, and clonotypes were defined as unique nucleotide sequences. MiTCR v1.1 was used to align clonotypes to the IMGT TRBV, TRBD and TRBJ reference segments. Analysis was restricted to V-J combinations with a frequency above 0.0001, which covered over 98% of repertoires. The TCS score was defined as the ratio of F50 (clonal expansion) to E x V (chaos), calculated using BLOSUM62-based TCRdist between CDR3 peptides within each V-J. Welch's t-statistics and random forest reduced just over 500 V-J features to about 13, which were used in a naive Bayes classifier (R e1071). TCRdb's own reprocessing of the public reads used fastp at Q25 and MiXCR and kept productive beta chains. Merged by CDR3 protein, the rows form single entries marked with the most common genes and DNA. These V and J calls derive from TCRdb rather than the authors' analysis. Within this sample are hundreds of thousands of distinct CDR3 sequences, with roughly an eighth of them counted one time only. The ten biggest clones cover roughly 35% of the sample.

Here the chain combines TRBV20-1 and TRBJ2-7, with 10 bases in between that match TRBD2. The sequencing input was blood. The sequence was collected from a woman in her thirties or forties with Graves' ophthalmopathy. The CDR3 protein is CSAREEEAAGGAYEQYF. In nucleotide form, the sequence is TGCAGTGCTAGAGAGGAGGAGGCAGCGGGAGGGGCCTACGAGCAGTACTTC.